A single sample gave rise to the 26 T cell receptor beta chains below, sequenced in a study of beta chain features in type 1 diabetes. Expressed TCRB transcripts got sequenced, as all isolated RNA was reverse transcribed. Some clones are missing from TCRdb's copy, which holds only in-frame ones; the method was immunoSEQ multiplex PCR. The profile shows about 140,000 clones, about 9.7% of them singletons. Sample: central memory CD4+ T cells from blood. All receptors come from a woman aged 40-49 years in good health.

This clone was observed a handful of times. The V and J genes are TRBV7-9 and TRBJ2-3; D perhaps matches TRBD2 (6 bases). This CDR3 is 13 amino acids long. Trimming shortened V by 1 base and J by 5 bases, and 7 bases separated the two germline ends. Germline loops: CDR1 SEHNR, CDR2 FQNEAQ (reference sequence). CDR3 amino acids: CASSLDGGDTQYF. In nucleotides, the CDR3 is TGTGCCAGCAGCTTAGACGGGGGAGATACGCAGTATTTT.

This clone has only a few counts. The rearrangement links TRBV6-1 to TRBJ1-5; D might be TRBD1 (6 bases). Trimming left V 6 bases short and J 11 bases short, with 20 bases between. Germline lookup yields CDR1 MNHNS and CDR2 SASEGT. The CDR3 runs 14 residues. CDR3 sequence (DNA): TGTGCCAGCAGAACCGGAGGGGGGGCGAGGACCCAGCATTTT. This translates into CASRTGGGARTQHF.

The chain is built from TRBV29-1 and TRBJ1-1; D not resolved. Trimming pared 1 base from V and 0 bases from J, leaving 3 bases between. This CDR3 is 12 amino acids long. Germline V gene lookup returns CDR1 SQVTM and CDR2 ANQGSEA. The CDR3 reads CSVEAMNTEAFF. DNA for the CDR3: TGCAGCGTTGAAGCCATGAACACTGAAGCTTTCTTT.

This clone showed up just a few times. The V and J genes are TRBV7-8 and TRBJ1-5; TRBD1 is a possible D gene (5 bases). Germline values: CDR1 SGHVS, CDR2 FQNEAQ. The CDR3 runs to 15 residues. Trimming cost V 7 bases and J 7 bases, with 20 bases left between them. The CDR3 sequence is CASTLGVTQLQPQHF. In DNA form, the CDR3 reads TGTGCCAGCACCCTAGGGGTAACGCAACTCCAGCCCCAGCATTTT.

On this clone itself: Mismatch with germline at one junction end may stem from a read error. V and J are TRBV2 and TRBJ1-2, with no clear D. The CDR3 has 13 amino acids. Germline-derived CDR1 and CDR2 are SNHLY and FYNNEI. The CDR3 region is CASREEGGLGYTF. The CDR3 coding sequence is TGTGCCAGCAGGGAAGAGGGCGGACTTGGCTACACCTTC.

This clone was observed a few times. The rearrangement joins TRBV12-5 to TRBJ2-3; maybe TRBD1 (6 bases). Germline values: CDR1 LGHNT, CDR2 FRNRAP. The CDR3 loop spans 13 amino acids. V was cut by 5 bases and J by 6 bases, with 12 bases left in between. In DNA, the CDR3 is TGTGCTAGTGGTCCCCAAGGACAGGATACGCAGTATTTT. It yields the protein CASGPQGQDTQYF.

This clone was found a few times. The chain has TRBV7-6 and TRBJ1-3, with D uncertain. CDR3 length: 16 residues. Germline-derived CDR1 and CDR2 are SGHVS and FNYEAQ. V was shortened by 5 bases and J by 0 bases, with 14 bases between the two germline ends. In DNA form, the CDR3 reads TGTGCCAGCAGCCCGAGAGCGGGAAGCTCTGGAAACACCATATATTTT. The encoded protein is CASSPRAGSSGNTIYF.

This clone was observed a single time. CDR3: CASSIVQSANYGYTF. CDR3 in DNA: TGTGCCAGTAGTATTGTACAGTCAGCTAACTATGGCTACACCTTC. V usage is TRBV19 and J usage is TRBJ1-2; D remains unclear. Germline lookup yields CDR1 LNHDA and CDR2 SQIVND (reference sequence). This CDR3 is built from 15 residues. Trimming pared 3 bases from V and 0 bases from J, leaving 11 bases between.

This clone was recorded a few times. This rearrangement joins TRBV25-1 to TRBJ2-5; 7 nucleotides align to TRBD2. This CDR3 spans 14 amino acids. Trimming took 1 base from V and 4 from J; bases not matched to a gene: 3. Germline values: CDR1 MGHDK, CDR2 SYGVNS. The CDR3 is CASSESGRGETQYF. Here the CDR3 DNA reads TGTGCCAGCAGTGAATCTGGGAGGGGAGAGACCCAGTACTTC.

Only a few counts were recorded for this clone. The junction differs from germline at one of its ends, possibly a read error. V usage is TRBV7-7 and J usage is TRBJ2-7; TRBD2 agrees at 15 bases. This CDR3 region has 16 residues. Germline CDR1 SSHAT, CDR2 FNYEAQ (reference sequence). This CDR3 is CASSEGLAGGMDEQYF. The CDR3 DNA is TGTGCTAGCAGCGAGGGACTAGCGGGGGGTATGGACGAGCAGTACTTC.

There are many counts of this clone. This chain links TRBV10-3 with TRBJ2-7; 10 positions agree with TRBD1. Trimming at V came to 3 bases and at J to 5 bases, leaving 1 base not matched to a gene. The CDR3 is 13 residues long. The V gene's germline CDR1 is ENHRY and CDR2 SYGVKD. The CDR3, as DNA: TGTGCCATCAGTGATGGACAGGGGGACGAGCAGTACTTC. The encoded protein is CAISDGQGDEQYF.

The V gene is TRBV5-1, the J gene TRBJ2-5, with 12 bases lining up with TRBD2. There are 16 residues in the CDR3. Trimming removed 4 bases from V and 2 bases from J; junction bases left unmatched: 6. Germline CDR1 reads SGHRS; CDR2 reads YFSETQ. DNA of the CDR3: TGCGCCAGCAGCCTAGCGGGGGGGCTACCACAAGAGACCCAGTACTTC. This sequence encodes CASSLAGGLPQETQYF.

This clone has just a few counts. The V call is TRBV7-6, the J call TRBJ2-2; TRBD2 agrees at 12 bases. CDR1 and CDR2 from the germline V gene are SGHVS and FNYEAQ. The CDR3 spans 17 residues. The ends lost 2 bases at V and 5 bases at J; junction bases unmatched: 6. CDR3 sequence: CASSLTSGGSWTGELFF. As DNA, the CDR3 is TGTGCCAGCAGCTTAACTAGCGGGGGGTCGTGGACCGGGGAGCTGTTTTTT.

The CDR3 DNA reads as TGTGCCAGCGGAGACGCCCGGGGGACCGGGGAGCTGTTTTTT. It is translated as CASGDARGTGELFF. This rearrangement joins TRBV6-6 to TRBJ2-2; possible D gene TRBD2, 6 bases. The V gene's germline CDR1 is MNHNY and CDR2 SVGAGI (reference sequence). CDR3 size: 14 residues. The V end was cut by 8 bases, the J end by 5 bases, with 15 bases between.

Only a few counts were recorded for this clone. J is TRBJ2-3 and V is TRBV19, with no clear D. The CDR3 length is 10 residues. Germline CDR1 LNHDA, CDR2 SQIVND (reference sequence). Trimming left V 8 bases short and J 2 bases short, with 2 bases between. CDR3 DNA: TGTGCCAGTTACACAGATACGCAGTATTTT. Protein: CASYTDTQYF. Looking up the rest from reference TRBV19 and TRBJ2-3 gives the full variable domain: DGGITQSPKYLFRKEGQNVTLSCEQNLNHDAMYWYRQDPGQGLRLIYYSQIVNDFQKGDIAEGYSVSREKKESFPLTVTSAQKNPTAFYLCASYTDTQYFGPGTRLTVL.

This sequence joins TRBV28 and TRBJ2-5, with D tentatively TRBD1 (6 bases). Matching the DNA end better, TRBJ2-7 makes the J call doubtful. Germline V gene lookup returns CDR1 MDHEN and CDR2 SYDVKM. This CDR3 has 15 residues. The CDR3 nucleotides read TGTGCCAGCAGACCTATCCGGGACAACTCCTACGAGCAGTACTTC. It specifies CASRPIRDNSYEQYF.

V and J are TRBV7-8 and TRBJ2-4; TRBD1 matches at 12 bases. The length of the CDR3 is 19 residues. V dropped 1 base and J dropped 2; count of bases not matched to a gene: 9. Germline-derived CDR1 and CDR2 are SGHVS and FQNEAQ. The CDR3 spells CASSLEMGQGALTKNIQYF. The CDR3 region has the DNA TGTGCCAGCAGCTTAGAGATGGGACAGGGGGCTTTAACCAAAAACATTCAGTACTTC.

The gene calls are TRBV6-1 and TRBJ1-1; D possibly corresponds to TRBD1 (5 bases). This CDR3 spans 15 amino acids. Looked up from germline, CDR1 is MNHNS and CDR2 is SASEGT. V was trimmed by 3 bases and J by 4 bases, leaving 15 bases between them. CDR3 sequence: CASSDGGRKGTEAFF. The CDR3 DNA reads TGTGCCAGCAGTGATGGGGGGAGGAAGGGCACTGAAGCTTTCTTT.

As concerns this clone: One end of the junction fails to match germline, which may point to a read error. This chain connects TRBV11-2 to TRBJ2-5; TRBD2 aligns across 15 bases. Germline-derived CDR1 and CDR2 are SGHAT and FQNNGV. The CDR3 runs 20 residues. Here the CDR3 DNA reads TGTGCCAGCAGCCTAGAAAGTTTCGGGACTAGCGGGGGGAAGACGGAGACCCAGTACTTC. This sequence encodes CASSLESFGTSGGKTETQYF.

The genes are TRBV7-9 and TRBJ1-5; unclear D gene. V lost 5 bases and J lost 2, with 13 bases in between. The CDR3 runs to 15 residues. The germline gives CDR1 SEHNR, CDR2 FQNEAQ (reference sequence). CDR3 DNA: TGTGCCAGCAGCGGGTGGGAGCGGGGCAATCAGCCCCAGCATTTT. As protein: CASSGWERGNQPQHF.

This clone has a handful of counts. The chain joins TRBV5-6 to TRBJ1-1; the D is unclear. Germline CDR1 SGHDT, CDR2 YYEEEE. The V end was cut by 6 bases, the J end by 0 bases, with 12 bases between. The CDR3 sequence is 14 residues long. In nucleotides, the CDR3 is TGTGCCAGCAACCCACGAAACATGAACACTGAAGCTTTCTTT. Residues: CASNPRNMNTEAFF.

This clone was detected a few times. This chain uses TRBV5-1 with TRBJ2-7; TRBD2 matches 8 bases. Trimming removed 7 bases from V and 0 bases from J; junction bases left unmatched: 15. This CDR3 has 17 amino acids. CDR1 SGHRS and CDR2 YFSETQ come from the germline V gene. CDR3 amino acids: CASLTARRGGPSYEQYF. CDR3 nucleotide sequence: TGCGCCAGCCTCACTGCGCGACGGGGGGGCCCCTCCTACGAGCAGTACTTC. The full variable domain, rest sourced from reference TRBV5-1 and TRBJ2-7, is KAGVTQTPRYLIKTRGQQVTLSCSPISGHRSVSWYQQTPGQGLQFLFEYFSETQRNKGNFPGRFSGRQFSNSRSEMNVSTLELGDSALYLCASLTARRGGPSYEQYFGPGTRLTVT.

V and J are TRBV21-1 and TRBJ1-5; the table names TRBD1, a call not compared with the DNA. TRBV21-1 is assigned pseudogene status. CDR3 size: 17 residues. The CDR3, as DNA: TGTGCCAGCAGCGGAGACAGGGGAGCATCGCGGAGTCAGCCCCAGCATTTT. As protein: CASSGDRGASRSQPQHF.

There are many counts of this clone. The chain couples TRBV7-2 to TRBJ1-6, with a possible D match to TRBD1 (5 bases). V was clipped by 1 base and J by 10 bases, with 8 bases between them. The germline gives CDR1 SGHTA, CDR2 FQGNSA. The CDR3 covers 13 residues. The CDR3 region has the DNA TGTGCCAGCAGCTTAGTCGGGGGATCACCCCTCCACTTT. Protein product: CASSLVGGSPLHF.

This clone was observed many times. The chain carries TRBV13 and TRBJ2-7; possible D gene TRBD2, 5 bases. Trimming removed 6 bases from V and 2 bases from J, with 14 bases in between. CDR3 length: 14 amino acids. Germline V CDR1 and CDR2: PRHDT, FYEKMQ (reference sequence). CDR3 nucleotide sequence: TGTGCCAGCAGGTTACGAGGGCGCGCCTACGAGCAGTACTTC. Protein: CASRLRGRAYEQYF.

This clone was observed a few times. This chain joins TRBV5-8 and TRBJ1-2; D unclear. The CDR3 contains 11 residues. Germline values: CDR1 SGHTS, CDR2 YDEGEE. V was clipped by 4 bases and J by 7 bases, with 8 bases between them. The CDR3 spells CASSRSGGYTF. The CDR3 bases are TGTGCCAGCAGCAGAAGCGGTGGCTACACCTTC.